The source of this T cell receptor beta chain is a study of tissue T cells after allogeneic stem cell transplantation. The CDR3 has 11 residues. V gave up 1 base and J gave up 7 bases; unmatched junction bases: 0. CDR1 GFQATS and CDR2 STVNSAI come from the germline V gene. Overall study results and limits: Blood and spleen captured only part of the tissue TCR repertoire. Within patients, tissue anatomy strongly shaped TCR repertoire composition.

Clones were read by immunoSEQ multiplex PCR, and TCRdb kept only the in-frame ones, dropping some. The table has over 45,000 clones, around 70% seen once. Only a few counts were recorded for this clone. The antigen is unknown. Here the gene names and germline are mouse. The sequenced fragment ends 1 residue before the CDR3 boundary, so the rest is inferred from the germline J gene. This TCR was sampled from a pool of C57BL/6 mice in good health. This chain joins TRBV20 and TRBJ1-1, with 7 bases matching TRBD1. The sample consisted of sorted cells pooled from one or two spleens. Incomplete CDR3 DNA: TGTGGTGCTAGGGGGACAGGAGAAGTCTTC. Its translation: CGARGTGEVF. The full-length CDR3 reads as CGARGTGEVFF. The full variable domain, completed using reference TRBV20 and TRBJ1-1, is GALVYQYPRRTICKSGTSMRMECQAVGFQATSVAWYRQSPQKTFELIALSTVNSAIKYEQNFTQEKFPISHPNLSFSSMTVLNAYLEDRGLYLCGARGTGEVFFGKGTRLTVV.